What follows are 31 T cell receptor beta chains derived from one specimen sequenced in a study of T cells after yellow fever vaccination. One entry per CDR3 protein results from TCRdb running MiXCR on the 5' RACE reads. The sample holds about 340,000 distinct CDR3 sequences, almost 4% seen once. Sequenced material: PBMCs, taken 5 days after the yellow fever booster vaccination. These receptors came from a man between 18 and 35 years old who received the YFV17D yellow fever vaccine.

This clonotype was seen a few times. The gene calls are TRBV5-6 and TRBJ1-1; TRBD1 matches 7 bases. V was clipped by 4 bases and J by 9 bases; unmatched bases: 18. Germline CDR1 reads SGHDT; CDR2 reads YYEEEE. The CDR3 runs to 16 residues. The CDR3 bases are TGTGCCAGCAGCCTGTACCTCGGGACAGTAATACTGAAAGCTTTCTTT. This codes for CASSLYLGTVILKAFF. The full variable domain, in which reference TRBV5-6 and TRBJ1-1 provide the parts outside the CDR3, is DAGVTQSPTHLIKTRGQQVTLRCSPKSGHDTVSWYQQALGQGPQFIFQYYEEEERQRGNFPDRFSGHQFPNYSSELNVNALLLGDSALYLCASSLYLGTVILKAFFGQGTRLTVV.

This clonotype was counted only a few times. The chain employs TRBV6-2 or TRBV6-3 and TRBJ2-3; the D call may be TRBD1 or TRBD2 (5 bases each). Trimming removed 6 bases from V and 2 bases from J, with 12 bases in between. This CDR3 is 14 amino acids long. Per germline, CDR1 MNHEY and CDR2 SVGEGT. CDR3 in amino acids: CASRHRGITDTQYF. The CDR3 DNA reads as TGTGCCAGCAGGCATCGGGGCATCACAGATACGCAGTATTTT.

This clonotype was found many times. The gene calls are TRBV21-1 and TRBJ1-5. TRBV21-1 has pseudogene status. This CDR3 comprises 15 residues. The CDR3, as DNA: TGTGCCAGCAGCCCGTCTCAATGGGGAAATCAGCCCCAGCATTTT. It codes for CASSPSQWGNQPQHF.

This clonotype was detected a few times. This sequence joins TRBV7-9 and TRBJ2-1, with 8 bases that match TRBD1. The CDR3 sequence is 14 residues long. Trimming removed 7 bases from V and 0 bases from J; junction bases left unmatched: 2. The germline CDR1 and CDR2 sequences are SEHNR and FQNEAQ (reference sequence). CDR3 nucleotide sequence: TGTGCCAGCACCGGGACAGGCTCCTACAATGAGCAGTTCTTC. Its translation is CASTGTGSYNEQFF.

This clonotype was seen only a few times. This chain uses TRBV12-3 or TRBV12-4 with TRBJ1-2, with a tentative D call TRBD1 (5 bases). The CDR3 is 15 residues long. V was shortened by 5 bases and J by 6 bases, with 19 bases between the two germline ends. The CDR3 nucleotides are TGTGCCAGCAGTCCCGATATGGGACGGGCGGATGGCTACACCTTC. Translating gives CASSPDMGRADGYTF.

The rearrangement links TRBV20-1 to TRBJ2-5, with D possibly TRBD1 on 6 matching bases. V lost 6 bases and J 1 base, leaving 12 bases between the germline ends. This CDR3 has 13 amino acids. CDR1 DFQATT and CDR2 SNEGSKA come from the germline V gene (reference sequence). CDR3 coding DNA: TGCAGTGCCCCCGGGACAAGCCAAGAGACCCAGTACTTC. Translation: CSAPGTSQETQYF.

This clonotype turned up a few times. The chain joins TRBV6-1 to TRBJ2-7, with 10 bases that match TRBD1. The V segment lost 0 bases and the J segment 3 bases; nucleotides outside the gene matches: 8. The CDR3 has 17 residues. The germline gives CDR1 MNHNS, CDR2 SASEGT. As DNA, the CDR3 is TGTGCCAGCAGTGAAGCGCGGGGGGACAGGGGCTTCTACGAGCAGTACGTC. Translating gives CASSEARGDRGFYEQYV.

The chain recombines TRBV7-2 with TRBJ2-3; 8 positions agree with TRBD1. Germline CDR1 and CDR2: SGHTA and FQGNSA. The CDR3 sequence is 14 residues long. V was pared by 7 bases and J by 6 bases, with 9 bases of the junction left unmatched. CDR3 in DNA: TGTGCCAGCACCCCCGGGACAGGATGGGATACGCAGTATTTT. This gives the protein CASTPGTGWDTQYF. Combining the CDR3 with reference TRBV7-2 and TRBJ2-3 gives the whole variable domain GAGVSQSPSNKVTEKGKDVELRCDPISGHTALYWYRQSLGQGLEFLIYFQGNSAPDKSGLPSDRFSAERTGGSVSTLTIQRTQQEDSAVYLCASTPGTGWDTQYFGPGTRLTVL.

This clonotype occurred a few times. The chain combines TRBV12-3 or TRBV12-4 with TRBJ1-6; D is perhaps TRBD1 (5 bases). This CDR3 has 15 amino acids. V gave up 3 bases and J gave up 2 bases, with 8 bases separating them. CDR3 in amino acids: CASSFDSTYNSPLHF. CDR3 sequence (DNA): TGTGCCAGCAGTTTCGACAGTACCTATAATTCACCCCTCCACTTT.

This clonotype showed up many times. The CDR3 DNA reads TGTGCCAGCAGCTTGGGAGGGGGCGGCTACACCTTC. Translating gives CASSLGGGGYTF. The rearrangement uses TRBV7-3 and TRBJ1-2; 7 bases fit TRBD1. The V segment lost 3 bases and the J segment 8 bases; nucleotides outside the gene matches: 3. From germline, CDR1 is SGHTA and CDR2 FQGTGA. This CDR3 is built from 12 residues.

Only a few counts were recorded for this clonotype. The chain has TRBV30 and TRBJ2-3, with 11 bases that match TRBD1. The germline V gene has CDR1 GTSNPN and CDR2 SVGIG (reference sequence). There are 14 residues in the CDR3. V was pared by 3 bases and J by 6 bases, with 5 bases of the junction left unmatched. The CDR3 nucleotides read TGTGCCTGGAGACCGGGACAGGGGGTGGATACGCAGTATTTT. It is translated as CAWRPGQGVDTQYF.

This clonotype came up many times. The CDR3 DNA reads as TGTGCCAGCAGCTTAGTTCTTTGGCCCGGGGAGCTGTTTTTT. This gives the protein CASSLVLWPGELFF. V usage is TRBV7-2 and J usage is TRBJ2-2; the D is unclear. The V end was cut by 1 base, the J end by 6 bases, with 9 bases between. Germline V gene sequence: CDR1 SGHTA, CDR2 FQGNSA. This CDR3 region has 14 residues. The complete variable domain, with remaining parts taken from reference TRBV7-2 and TRBJ2-2, reads GAGVSQSPSNKVTEKGKDVELRCDPISGHTALYWYRQSLGQGLEFLIYFQGNSAPDKSGLPSDRFSAERTGGSVSTLTIQRTQQEDSAVYLCASSLVLWPGELFFGEGSRLTVL.

This chain connects TRBV28 to TRBJ2-3; TRBD1 agrees at 10 bases. Germline-derived CDR1 and CDR2 are MDHEN and SYDVKM. The CDR3 totals 15 residues. The junction had 6 bases not matched to a gene; V was cut back by 3 bases and J by 6 bases. The CDR3 here is CASSFETGGADTQYF. The CDR3 DNA is TGTGCCAGCAGTTTTGAGACAGGGGGCGCGGATACGCAGTATTTT. Full variable domain (missing parts from reference TRBV28 and TRBJ2-3): DVKVTQSSRYLVKRTGEKVFLECVQDMDHENMFWYRQDPGLGLRLIYFSYDVKMKEKGDIPEGYSVSREKKERFSLILESASTNQTSMYLCASSFETGGADTQYFGPGTRLTVL.

This clonotype was seen at least ten times. The rearrangement links TRBV5-1 to TRBJ2-7; 16 bases are a match to TRBD2. V trimming: 5 bases; J trimming: 4 bases; junction bases outside the gene matches: 3. The CDR3 consists of 15 residues. Looked up from germline, CDR1 is SGHRS and CDR2 is YFSETQ. The CDR3 is CASRGLAGGSYEQYF. DNA of the CDR3: TGCGCCAGCAGGGGACTAGCGGGGGGGAGTTACGAGCAGTACTTC. Full variable domain (remainder filled in from reference TRBV5-1 and TRBJ2-7): KAGVTQTPRYLIKTRGQQVTLSCSPISGHRSVSWYQQTPGQGLQFLFEYFSETQRNKGNFPGRFSGRQFSNSRSEMNVSTLELGDSALYLCASRGLAGGSYEQYFGPGTRLTVT.

This clonotype was counted many times. The CDR3 loop reads CASSQENRLAGGGQYF. The DNA for the CDR3 is TGCGCCAGCAGCCAAGAAAATCGGCTAGCGGGGGGCGGGCAGTATTTT. The rearrangement links TRBV4-1 to TRBJ2-3, with 11 bases aligning to TRBD2. V shed 0 bases, J shed 11 bases, and the junction held 10 bases outside the gene matches. CDR1 is MGHRA and CDR2 is YSYEKL in the germline V gene. The CDR3 runs 16 residues.

There are a few counts of this clonotype. V and J are TRBV7-6 and TRBJ1-5; D is perhaps TRBD1 (5 bases). CDR1 is SGHVS and CDR2 is FNYEAQ in the germline V gene. This CDR3 contains 15 residues. V lost 5 bases, J lost 7 bases, and 18 bases lay in between. CDR3 sequence (DNA): TGTGCCAGCAGCCCCGTTGGGGCGCGGGGGCAGCCCCAGCATTTT. This translates into CASSPVGARGQPQHF.

This clonotype was seen ten or more times. Here the CDR3 DNA reads TGCGCCAGCAGCCAAAGGACTAGCGGGGGTCAAGAGACCCAGTACTTC. Its translation: CASSQRTSGGQETQYF. The V gene is TRBV4-3, the J gene TRBJ2-5; 13 nucleotides agree with TRBD2. J lost 2 bases, V lost 2 bases, and 2 bases had no gene match. This CDR3 has 16 residues. Germline V gene data show CDR1 as LGHNA and CDR2 as YSLEER.

The chain is built from TRBV6-1 and TRBJ1-2; D is possibly TRBD1 (5 bases). Germline V gives CDR1 MNHNS, CDR2 SASEGT. The V and J ends lost 4 bases and 5 bases respectively, with 14 bases between them. The CDR3 is 14 amino acids. CDR3 sequence (DNA): TGTGCCAGCAGTGTCCCACAGGCCAATTATGGCTACACCTTC. As protein: CASSVPQANYGYTF.

This clonotype has at least ten counts. The chain employs TRBV6-2 or TRBV6-3 and TRBJ2-6, with D possibly being TRBD1 (5 bases). The V and J ends lost 1 base and 7 bases respectively, with 11 bases between them. The CDR3 runs 15 residues. Germline V gene sequence: CDR1 MNHEY, CDR2 SVGEGT. The CDR3 region is CASSYLQVVANVLTF. DNA for the CDR3: TGTGCCAGCAGTTACTTACAGGTGGTAGCCAACGTCCTGACTTTC.

This clonotype was seen only a few times. The chain recombines TRBV5-5 with TRBJ2-3; TRBD2 matches at 7 bases. From germline, CDR1 is SGHKS and CDR2 YYEKEE (reference sequence). The length of the CDR3 is 15 residues. V was pared by 4 bases and J by 1 base, with 6 bases of the junction left unmatched. Here the CDR3 reads CASSHGGSGTDTQYF. Here the CDR3 DNA reads TGTGCCAGCAGCCACGGGGGGTCGGGCACAGATACGCAGTATTTT.

In its sample, this clonotype was seen many times. This rearrangement joins TRBV4-1 to TRBJ2-3; 7 bases match TRBD2. Germline trimming cut 3 bases from V and 6 bases from J; bases unmatched to any gene: 3. This CDR3 has 13 residues. Germline loops: CDR1 MGHRA, CDR2 YSYEKL. CDR3 sequence reads: CASSHPAGDTQYF. For the CDR3, the DNA is TGCGCCAGCAGCCACCCAGCGGGGGATACGCAGTATTTT.

This clonotype occurred a few times. The chain is built from TRBV7-2 and TRBJ2-7, with TRBD1 matching over 9 bases. This CDR3 region has 14 residues. The J segment lost 2 bases and the V segment lost 4 bases, leaving 3 bases of the junction unmatched. CDR1 and CDR2 from the germline V gene are SGHTA and FQGNSA. This CDR3 is CASSWTGDTYEQYF. The CDR3 nucleotides are TGTGCCAGCAGCTGGACAGGGGATACCTACGAGCAGTACTTC.

The rearrangement links TRBV12-3 or TRBV12-4 to TRBJ1-1; possible D gene TRBD1, 5 bases. The CDR3 extends over 14 amino acids. The V end lost 6 bases, the J end lost 3 bases, and 14 bases lay between the germline ends. The CDR3 sequence is CASSFSGFHTEAFF. CDR3 nucleotides: TGTGCCAGCAGCTTCTCAGGGTTCCACACTGAAGCTTTCTTT.

The chain is built from TRBV7-3 and TRBJ1-1; D not resolved. Trimming took 5 bases from V and 4 from J, leaving 11 bases between them. Germline V lookup: CDR1 SGHTA, CDR2 FQGTGA. The CDR3 sequence is 13 residues long. CDR3 in DNA: TGTGCCAGCAGCGCCGGGCTTCGCACTGAAGCTTTCTTT. This codes for CASSAGLRTEAFF.

V and J are TRBV20-1 and TRBJ2-7, with TRBD1 matching over 8 bases. Trimming removed 0 bases from V and 5 bases from J; junction bases left unmatched: 9. The CDR3 has 15 residues. Per germline, CDR1 DFQATT and CDR2 SNEGSKA (reference sequence). This CDR3 is CSARDAKQGAHEQYV. The CDR3 DNA reads as TGCAGTGCTAGAGATGCAAAGCAGGGGGCCCACGAGCAGTACGTC.

This clonotype was seen repeatedly, ten times or more. This chain links TRBV18 with TRBJ1-2; TRBD1 might be the D (6 bases). V was clipped by 6 bases and J by 3 bases, with 11 bases between them. Germline lookup yields CDR1 KGHSH and CDR2 LQKENI. This CDR3 spans 13 amino acids. CDR3 sequence reads: CASSQQGDYGYTF. The CDR3 coding sequence is TGTGCCAGCTCTCAACAGGGCGACTATGGCTACACCTTC.

This clonotype has at least ten counts. V gene TRBV18 combines with J gene TRBJ2-3; no clear D. Trimming pared 2 bases from V and 6 bases from J, leaving 9 bases between. The CDR3 runs to 13 residues. CDR1 and CDR2 from the germline V gene are KGHSH and LQKENI. CDR3 DNA sequence: TGTGCCAGCTCACCAAGTCCTGGCGATACGCAGTATTTT. It encodes CASSPSPGDTQYF.

The genes are TRBV6-6 and TRBJ1-2; 8 nucleotides line up with TRBD1. The germline V gene has CDR1 MNHNY and CDR2 SVGAGI (reference sequence). V dropped 2 bases and J dropped 6; count of bases not matched to a gene: 5. This CDR3 contains 14 residues. CDR3 nucleotides: TGTGCCAGCAGTTACCCGACAGGGGTGGATGGCTACACCTTC. Protein product: CASSYPTGVDGYTF.

The table lists this clonotype with many counts. The chain combines TRBV7-2 with TRBJ2-6; D remains ambiguous. This CDR3 is built from 18 residues. The V and J ends lost 2 bases and 1 base respectively, with 15 bases between them. Germline values: CDR1 SGHTA, CDR2 FQGNSA. Written as DNA, the CDR3 is TGTGCCAGCAGCTTACTCCAGGTCTATCGGTCTGGGGCCAACGTCCTGACTTTC. This encodes CASSLLQVYRSGANVLTF.

The V call is TRBV6-6, the J call TRBJ2-3; 7 nucleotides match TRBD1. CDR1 and CDR2 (germline): MNHNY, SVGAGI (reference sequence). J lost 3 bases, V lost 6 bases, and 12 bases had no gene match. This CDR3 is built from 16 residues. CDR3 region: CASSRNRGEWTDTQYF. CDR3 DNA: TGTGCCAGCAGCCGAAACAGGGGTGAATGGACAGATACGCAGTATTTT.

This clonotype came up a few times. The chain carries TRBV6-1 and TRBJ2-1; D may be TRBD1 or TRBD2 (5 bases each). Deletions cut 4 bases from V and 0 bases from J, with 10 bases between. This CDR3 comprises 15 residues. The germline V gene encodes CDR1 MNHNS and CDR2 SASEGT. The DNA of the CDR3 is TGTGCCAGCAGTGGGGACCCGAGCTCCTACAATGAGCAGTTCTTC. Its translation: CASSGDPSSYNEQFF.